The clone carrying this T cell receptor beta chain has a handful of counts. The second PCR ran roughly 7 to 12 cycles with a sample-barcoded 5' primer and J-beta primers. TCRdb fed the 5' RACE reads into MiXCR, producing one record per CDR3 protein. This sample has about 1.1 million distinct CDR3 sequences; about two fifths occur once, and the top ten carry around 13%. J lost 7 bases, V lost 0 bases, and 5 bases had no gene match. The CDR3 contains 14 residues. Per germline, CDR1 SQVTM and CDR2 ANQGSEA. The sample originates from a study of blood T cells in healthy people across ages. The sequence was obtained from a man aged 18 to 35 in good health. Sample: blood. The chain joins TRBV29-1 to TRBJ2-1; 8 bases fit TRBD1. Here the CDR3 DNA reads TGCAGCGTTGAAGACAGGGGGCGCAGGAATGAGCAGTTCTTC. It translates to CSVEDRGRRNEQFF.